The T cell receptor (beta chain) described here comes from a study of T cell repertoires in cytomegalovirus infection. Study summary: Well-studied HLA-B-restricted epitopes and recently identified HLA-C-restricted epitopes of CMV were both used in the study. A matching HLA type, together with CMV infection, was signaled by public TCR beta signatures.

TCRdb itself ran the reads through MiXCR, one entry per CDR3 protein. The profile shows roughly 110,000 distinct CDR3 sequences, around 30% of them singletons. Regarding this clonotype: Its cognate antigen is unknown.

J lost 4 bases, V lost 11 bases, and 10 bases had no gene match. CDR1 and CDR2 (germline): MNHNY, SVGAGI (reference sequence). The CDR3 extends over 14 amino acids. Study-wide findings and caveats: Dominating the ex vivo response were HLA-C-restricted CMV-specific TCR beta clonotypes. Public TCR beta family frequency separated CMV-and-HLA carriers, including in an independent cohort.

The chain links TRBV6-6 to TRBJ2-1, with 8 bases fitting TRBD2. The receptor was derived from a human donor in good health (CMV status not recorded). Some clones in this sample may be carry-over from other donors' samples. This material consisted of CD8+ T cells from cultured PBMCs, taken from culture after CMV antigen stimulation. The CDR3 DNA reads as TGTGCCTCCGTATCCGGGACTAGGTACAATGAGCAGTTCTTC. Protein: CASVSGTRYNEQFF.